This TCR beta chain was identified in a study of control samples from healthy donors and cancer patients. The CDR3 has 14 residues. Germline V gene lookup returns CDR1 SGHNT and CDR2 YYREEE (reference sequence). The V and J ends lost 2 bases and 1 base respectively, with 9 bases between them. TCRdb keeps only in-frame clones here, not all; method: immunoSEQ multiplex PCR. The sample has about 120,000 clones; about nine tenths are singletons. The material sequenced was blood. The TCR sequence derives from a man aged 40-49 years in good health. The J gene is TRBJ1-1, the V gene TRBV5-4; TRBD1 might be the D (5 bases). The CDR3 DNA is TGTGCCAGCAGCTTTTCGGGGACGAACACTGAAGCTTTCTTT. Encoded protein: CASSFSGTNTEAFF.